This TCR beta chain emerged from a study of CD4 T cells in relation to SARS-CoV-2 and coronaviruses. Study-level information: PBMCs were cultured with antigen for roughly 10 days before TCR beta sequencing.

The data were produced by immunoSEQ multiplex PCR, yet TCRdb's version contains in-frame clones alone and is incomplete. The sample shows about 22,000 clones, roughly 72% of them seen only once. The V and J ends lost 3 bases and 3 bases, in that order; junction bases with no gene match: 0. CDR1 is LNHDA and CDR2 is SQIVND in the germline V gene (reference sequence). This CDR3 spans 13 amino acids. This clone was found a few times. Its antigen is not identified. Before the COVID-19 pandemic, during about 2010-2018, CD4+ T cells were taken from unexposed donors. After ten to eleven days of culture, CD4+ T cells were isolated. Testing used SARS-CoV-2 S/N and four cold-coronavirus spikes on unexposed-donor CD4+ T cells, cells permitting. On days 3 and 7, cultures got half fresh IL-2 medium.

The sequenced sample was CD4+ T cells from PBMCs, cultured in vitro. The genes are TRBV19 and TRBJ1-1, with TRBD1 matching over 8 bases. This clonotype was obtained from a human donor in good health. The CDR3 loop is CASSMDRDTEAFF. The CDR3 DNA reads TGTGCCAGTAGTATGGACAGGGACACTGAAGCTTTCTTT.